The 11 T cell receptor beta chains reported below all come from one sample, sequenced in a study of blood T cells in healthy people across ages. Together with a sample-barcoded 5' primer, a J-beta primer mix was included in a second PCR lasting about 7 to 11 cycles. TCRdb independently ran MiXCR on the 5' RACE reads; one entry per CDR3 protein. The repertoire consists of some 940,000 distinct CDR3 sequences, with about 28% occurring once and the leading ten covering around 9.6%. These same records also appear under a second study, on T cells of mothers and their children.

Material for sequencing was blood. These receptors were obtained from a woman between 35 and 50 years old in good health.

The chain carries TRBV29-1 and TRBJ1-2, with 11 nucleotides matching TRBD1. The trim removed 3 bases at V and 4 bases at J, leaving 1 base unmatched. Germline loops: CDR1 SQVTM, CDR2 ANQGSEA. The CDR3 extends over 13 amino acids. CDR3 region: CSVDGTGGYGYTF. CDR3 bases: TGCAGCGTTGATGGGACAGGGGGCTATGGCTACACCTTC.

This clonotype was seen only a few times. The V and J genes are TRBV5-1 and TRBJ2-5, with D possibly TRBD1 on 5 matching bases. Germline V gene lookup returns CDR1 SGHRS and CDR2 YFSETQ. This CDR3 contains 14 residues. V dropped 4 bases and J dropped 2 bases, with 12 bases sitting between them. The CDR3 here is CASSQVQGQETQYF. CDR3 nucleotides: TGCGCCAGCAGCCAAGTTCAGGGTCAAGAGACCCAGTACTTC.

The chain links TRBV4-1 to TRBJ1-5; D is possibly TRBD1 (5 bases). V was shortened by 0 bases and J by 6 bases, with 12 bases between the two germline ends. The germline gives CDR1 MGHRA, CDR2 YSYEKL. CDR3 size: 15 residues. The CDR3 sequence: CASSQELQGGQPQHF. The CDR3, as DNA: TGCGCCAGCAGCCAAGAGTTGCAGGGCGGTCAGCCCCAGCATTTT.

The table lists this clonotype with a few counts. V usage is TRBV28 and J usage is TRBJ2-7; D is uncertain. The CDR3 is 14 residues long. Germline assignment: CDR1 MDHEN and CDR2 SYDVKM. Deletions cut 5 bases from V and 2 bases from J, with 13 bases between. The CDR3 is CASSETGSAYEQYF. The CDR3 DNA is TGTGCCAGCAGTGAGACTGGCTCGGCCTACGAGCAGTACTTC.

This chain joins TRBV20-1 and TRBJ1-2; TRBD1 agrees at 7 bases. V gave up 5 bases and J gave up 5 bases; unmatched junction bases: 11. The CDR3 spans 14 residues. CDR1 DFQATT and CDR2 SNEGSKA come from the germline V gene (reference sequence). The CDR3 reads CSAPPGGGGYGYTF. The CDR3 nucleotides are TGCAGTGCTCCTCCGGGAGGGGGCGGGTATGGCTACACCTTC.

This clonotype was counted many times. This chain connects TRBV18 to TRBJ1-6; D gene unclear. Between the trimmed V and J ends, which lost 8 bases and 0 bases, there was a span of 11 bases. The CDR3 is 15 amino acids. Germline-derived CDR1 and CDR2 are KGHSH and LQKENI. The chain's CDR3 is CASSPQSSYNSPLHF. The DNA of the CDR3 is TGTGCCAGCAGCCCCCAGAGCTCCTATAATTCACCCCTCCACTTT.

This clonotype was observed at least ten times. This chain uses TRBV20-1 with TRBJ2-1; D may be TRBD2 (6 bases). V gave up 6 bases and J gave up 1 base, with 13 bases separating them. CDR1 and CDR2 from the germline V gene are DFQATT and SNEGSKA (reference sequence). The CDR3 has 14 amino acids. The CDR3 sequence is CSAQKGRSYNEQFF. The CDR3, as DNA: TGCAGTGCCCAAAAGGGGAGGTCCTACAATGAGCAGTTCTTC.

This clonotype was observed once. A single base separates this from a much larger clone, so it may be a read error. The CDR3 ends on some other residue instead of the conserved phenylalanine or tryptophan, so this is likely a read error. This chain joins TRBV28 and TRBJ1-6; 9 nucleotides line up with TRBD1. V was pared by 2 bases and J by 9 bases, with 5 bases of the junction left unmatched. The CDR3 spans 15 residues. Looked up from germline, CDR1 is MDHEN and CDR2 is SYDVKM. Here the CDR3 DNA reads TGTGCCAGCAGTTTACGGACAGGGGCGGTTTCACCCCTCCACTGT. Its translation is CASSLRTGAVSPLHC.

This chain connects TRBV5-1 to TRBJ2-5; 10 bases map to TRBD1. The assigned J gene may be wrong: the sequence end matches TRBJ2-7 better. The V gene's germline CDR1 is SGHRS and CDR2 YFSETQ. This CDR3 region has 15 residues. As DNA, the CDR3 is TGCGCCAGCAGCAGATCCGGGACAGGGGAAAACGAGCAGTACTTC. Its translation: CASSRSGTGENEQYF.

This clonotype was observed many times. This chain joins TRBV9 and TRBJ2-7; D gene unclear. The CDR3 is made up of 13 amino acids. V was pared by 2 bases and J by 0 bases, with 6 bases between. In germline, CDR1 is SGDLS, CDR2 YYNGEE. The CDR3 DNA follows: TGTGCCAGCAGCGTTCAGGACTCCTACGAGCAGTACTTC. It translates to CASSVQDSYEQYF.

This sequence joins TRBV12-3 or TRBV12-4 and TRBJ1-2; maybe TRBD1 (6 bases). V lost 0 bases, J lost 3 bases, and 11 bases lay in between. This CDR3 contains 15 residues. CDR3 amino acids: CASSLANRVHYGYTF. In DNA, the CDR3 is TGTGCCAGCAGTTTAGCTAACAGGGTACACTATGGCTACACCTTC.